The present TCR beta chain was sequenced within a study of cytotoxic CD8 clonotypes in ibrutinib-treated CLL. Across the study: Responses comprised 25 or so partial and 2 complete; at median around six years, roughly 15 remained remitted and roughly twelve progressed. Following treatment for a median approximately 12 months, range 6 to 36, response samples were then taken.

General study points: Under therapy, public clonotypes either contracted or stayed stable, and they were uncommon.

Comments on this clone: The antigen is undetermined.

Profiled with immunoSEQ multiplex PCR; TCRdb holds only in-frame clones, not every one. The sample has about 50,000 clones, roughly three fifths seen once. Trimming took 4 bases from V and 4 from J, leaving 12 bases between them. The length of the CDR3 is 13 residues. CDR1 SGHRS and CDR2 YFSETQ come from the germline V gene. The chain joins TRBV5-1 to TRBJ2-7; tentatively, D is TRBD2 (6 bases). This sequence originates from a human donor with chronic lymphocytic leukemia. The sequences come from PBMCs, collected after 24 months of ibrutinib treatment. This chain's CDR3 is CASSPLRGYEQYF. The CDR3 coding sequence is TGCGCCAGCAGCCCGTTACGGGGGTACGAGCAGTACTTC.